This passage covers 22 T cell receptor beta chains from one sample sequenced in a study of response to subunit inactivated influenza vaccine. TCRdb re-derived calls from the RT-PCR reads in MiXCR, one entry per CDR3 protein. Found here are around 540,000 distinct CDR3 sequences, approximately 10% of them singletons; the top ten hold about 10%. The sequencing here drew on PBMCs from blood, taken on the day of vaccination. All receptors come from a man aged 45-60 years who received an inactivated influenza vaccine.

This clonotype was seen ten or more times. The chain combines TRBV6-2 or TRBV6-3 with TRBJ2-2; TRBD1 aligns across 9 bases. The length of the CDR3 is 14 residues. CDR1 MNHEY and CDR2 SVGEGT come from the germline V gene. Trimming took 7 bases from V and 5 from J; bases not matched to a gene: 5. The CDR3 DNA sequence: TGTGCCAGCAAATACAGGGGGCGTACCGGGGAGCTGTTTTTT. Translated, it gives CASKYRGRTGELFF.

This clonotype was detected only a few times. The V gene is TRBV20-1, the J gene TRBJ2-3; 12 nucleotides line up with TRBD2. Germline V lookup: CDR1 DFQATT, CDR2 SNEGSKA (reference sequence). The CDR3 sequence is 15 residues long. The junction had 1 base not matched to a gene; V was cut back by 1 base and J by 2 bases. The CDR3 DNA reads as TGCAGTGCTAGAGGGACTAGCGGGGTCACAGATACGCAGTATTTT. Translating gives CSARGTSGVTDTQYF.

V gene TRBV3-1 combines with J gene TRBJ2-5; no reliable D call. Trimming shortened V by 0 bases and J by 2 bases, and 7 bases separated the two germline ends. The germline gives CDR1 LGHDT, CDR2 YNNKEL (reference sequence). CDR3 length: 14 amino acids. This chain's CDR3 is CASSQDNLQETQYF. CDR3 DNA: TGTGCCAGCAGCCAAGATAACCTACAAGAGACCCAGTACTTC.

This clonotype appeared a few times. As DNA, the CDR3 is TGTGCCAGCAGAGGGACGGTCTATAATTCACCCCTCCACTTT. Protein sequence: CASRGTVYNSPLHF. The J gene is TRBJ1-6, the V gene TRBV27; tentative D call: TRBD1 (5 bases). Between the trimmed V and J ends, which lost 6 bases and 3 bases, there was a span of 9 bases. The CDR3 length is 14 residues. Germline V gene sequence: CDR1 MNHEY, CDR2 SMNVEV (reference sequence).

V and J are TRBV6-1 and TRBJ2-1; 7 nucleotides align to TRBD2. This CDR3 region has 16 residues. Trimming took 6 bases from V and 8 from J; bases not matched to a gene: 16. Germline assignment: CDR1 MNHNS and CDR2 SASEGT. The CDR3 loop is CASSTTRDQAGHEQFF. Here the CDR3 DNA reads TGTGCCAGCAGCACCACCCGGGACCAAGCGGGGCATGAGCAGTTCTTC.

This rearrangement joins TRBV10-3 to TRBJ2-7; D is possibly TRBD1 (7 bases). This CDR3 has 17 residues. Germline V gene sequence: CDR1 ENHRY, CDR2 SYGVKD. V gave up 5 bases and J gave up 7 bases, with 27 bases separating them. The CDR3 spells CAISSAGGTISLREQYF. In DNA form, the CDR3 reads TGTGCCATCAGTTCCGCAGGGGGGACAATCAGTTTGCGGGAGCAGTACTTC.

This clonotype was seen at least ten times. The J gene is TRBJ2-1, the V gene TRBV29-1; D may be TRBD1 or TRBD2 (5 bases each). Germline V gene sequence: CDR1 SQVTM, CDR2 ANQGSEA. CDR3 length equals 12 residues. Trimming pared 7 bases from V and 5 bases from J, leaving 12 bases between. The DNA of the CDR3 is TGCAGCGCGGGACCTGAGGACAATGAGCAGTTCTTC. It specifies CSAGPEDNEQFF.

The sample holds many counts of this clonotype. The chain is built from TRBV12-3 or TRBV12-4 and TRBJ2-7, with D possibly TRBD1 on 6 matching bases. The CDR3 sequence is 18 residues long. Trimming cost V 3 bases and J 4 bases, with 25 bases left between them. The CDR3 coding sequence is TGTGCCAGCAGTTTCGCCGGTAGCTCCAGGGGCCGAAAATACGAGCAGTACTTC. Its protein product is CASSFAGSSRGRKYEQYF.

The V and J genes are TRBV9 and TRBJ2-1, with 8 positions matching TRBD2. CDR1 is SGDLS and CDR2 is YYNGEE in the germline V gene. The CDR3 is 14 amino acids. With V trimmed by 0 bases and J by 9 bases, 5 bases remained unmatched. The CDR3 spells CASSVVAAGVEQFF. Here the CDR3 DNA reads TGTGCCAGCAGCGTAGTCGCAGCGGGGGTTGAGCAGTTCTTC.

The genes are TRBV2 and TRBJ1-1, with D unclear. The CDR3 is made up of 18 amino acids. In germline, CDR1 is SNHLY, CDR2 FYNNEI. Trimming left V 7 bases short and J 4 bases short, with 28 bases between. CDR3 amino acids: CASTTTKGFGEPVTEAFF. For the CDR3, the DNA is TGTGCCAGCACAACCACCAAAGGGTTTGGGGAGCCGGTCACTGAAGCTTTCTTT.

The V and J genes are TRBV7-2 and TRBJ2-3, with D hard to call. V shed 1 base and J shed 2 bases, with 13 bases lying between them. The CDR3 length is 16 residues. Germline loops: CDR1 SGHTA, CDR2 FQGNSA. This chain's CDR3 is CASSLVGRPNTDTQYF. CDR3 bases: TGTGCCAGCAGCTTAGTAGGGCGACCGAACACAGATACGCAGTATTTT.

The V and J genes are TRBV10-3 and TRBJ2-2; TRBD1 is a possible D gene (5 bases). Per germline, CDR1 ENHRY and CDR2 SYGVKD. The CDR3 contains 18 residues. V was cut by 1 base and J by 2 bases, with 17 bases left in between. The CDR3 bases are TGTGCCATCAGTGAGTTACTTCTCCCGGACACAAACACCGGGGAGCTGTTTTTT. As protein: CAISELLLPDTNTGELFF.

This clonotype was seen a handful of times. The chain joins TRBV6-5 to TRBJ2-7, with D perhaps matching TRBD1 or TRBD2 (5 bases each). CDR3 length: 13 amino acids. V lost 2 bases and J 5 bases, leaving 10 bases between the germline ends. Per the germline V gene, CDR1 is MNHEY and CDR2 is SVGAGI. The CDR3 DNA follows: TGTGCCAGCAGTTACAGGGACGCCCACGAGCAGTACTTC. Encoded protein: CASSYRDAHEQYF.

This clonotype has a count of ten or more. The rearrangement joins TRBV12-3 or TRBV12-4 to TRBJ2-2; no definite D call. V dropped 1 base and J dropped 4 bases, with 7 bases sitting between them. CDR3 length: 14 residues. The CDR3 DNA sequence: TGTGCCAGCAGTTTAGAAGGCAGCACCGGGGAGCTGTTTTTT. It is translated as CASSLEGSTGELFF.

This clonotype was detected many times. This chain joins TRBV10-3 and TRBJ2-5; TRBD1 matches at 7 bases. Germline lookup yields CDR1 ENHRY and CDR2 SYGVKD. Trimming took 5 bases from V and 5 from J; bases not matched to a gene: 8. The CDR3 sequence is 14 residues long. In DNA, the CDR3 is TGTGCCATCAGTATGACAGGGAGCGCGGAGACCCAGTACTTC. As protein: CAISMTGSAETQYF.

This clonotype showed up many times. This chain connects TRBV29-1 to TRBJ2-7; 10 bases are shared with TRBD1. Trimming at V came to 4 bases and at J to 7 bases, leaving 7 bases not matched to a gene. The CDR3 runs to 13 residues. The V gene's germline CDR1 is SQVTM and CDR2 ANQGSEA. This CDR3 is CSVVETGGFEQYF. The CDR3 region has the DNA TGCAGCGTTGTCGAGACAGGGGGCTTTGAGCAGTACTTC.

The chain joins TRBV12-3 or TRBV12-4 to TRBJ1-4; no clear D gene. Trimming took 0 bases from V and 8 from J, leaving 7 bases between them. CDR3 length: 13 amino acids. The CDR3 region has the DNA TGTGCCAGCAGTTTAGCAGGGCGCGAAAAACTGTTTTTT. Its protein product is CASSLAGREKLFF.

This clonotype was seen a few times. The V and J genes are TRBV7-9 and TRBJ2-7; D gene unclear. Germline-derived CDR1 and CDR2 are SEHNR and FQNEAQ (reference sequence). The CDR3 has 15 residues. V was trimmed by 0 bases and J by 2 bases, leaving 11 bases between them. CDR3 loop: CASSLAELSAYEQYF. In DNA, the CDR3 is TGTGCCAGCAGCTTAGCAGAGCTCAGTGCCTACGAGCAGTACTTC.

This clonotype was counted a few times. The chain is built from TRBV15 and TRBJ2-5; perhaps TRBD1 as D (6 bases). The CDR3 covers 16 residues. Looked up from germline, CDR1 is LNHNV and CDR2 is YYDKDF (reference sequence). Deletions cut 0 bases from V and 2 bases from J, with 13 bases between. CDR3 protein: CATSRDSGQLQETQYF. The CDR3 coding sequence is TGTGCCACCAGCAGAGATAGTGGACAGCTTCAAGAGACCCAGTACTTC.

This chain links TRBV7-2 with TRBJ2-3; D unresolved. Germline CDR1 is SGHTA and CDR2 is FQGNSA. Deletions cut 1 base from V and 9 bases from J, with 14 bases between. This CDR3 region has 14 residues. Here the CDR3 reads CASSLGRPPVTQYF. CDR3 sequence (DNA): TGTGCCAGCAGCTTAGGCAGGCCGCCCGTCACGCAGTATTTT.

V is TRBV6-2 or TRBV6-3 and J is TRBJ2-6; D remains ambiguous. The CDR3 spans 17 residues. Germline V gives CDR1 MNHEY, CDR2 SVGEGT. Between the trimmed V and J ends, which lost 5 bases and 0 bases, there was a span of 14 bases. The CDR3 spells CASSAGQPFSGANVLTF. Here the CDR3 DNA reads TGTGCCAGCAGTGCCGGGCAGCCTTTCTCTGGGGCCAACGTCCTGACTTTC.

The J gene is TRBJ1-2, the V gene TRBV20-1; TRBD1 might be the D (5 bases). V was shortened by 3 bases and J by 6 bases, with 17 bases between the two germline ends. The CDR3 is made up of 14 amino acids. Per the germline V gene, CDR1 is DFQATT and CDR2 is SNEGSKA (reference sequence). The DNA for the CDR3 is TGCAGTGCTAGCTTTCAGGGCAAGCGGGATGGCTACACCTTC. It encodes CSASFQGKRDGYTF.